This T cell receptor beta chain emerged from a study of T-cell memory formation after mild COVID-19. This clonotype was observed a handful of times. TCRdb re-called the 5' RACE reads through MiXCR, storing one row per CDR3 protein. Here the sample spans fewer than 600,000 distinct CDR3 sequences, 20% to 25% being singletons. Sequencing used PBMCs or a T cell subset sorted from them (not recorded which). The TCR sequence derives from an adult woman who had mild COVID-19 (a few samples of this study predate the infection). Cell type and time point are not known.

CDR3 nucleotides: TGCAGTGCTAGAGATCGCTTCGACCCGAGTAACTATGGCTACACCTTC. It codes for CSARDRFDPSNYGYTF. This sequence joins TRBV20-1 and TRBJ1-2; no reliable D call. The V and J ends lost 0 bases and 1 base respectively, with 15 bases between them. Germline values: CDR1 DFQATT, CDR2 SNEGSKA (reference sequence). The CDR3 runs 16 residues.